Listed below are T cell receptor beta chains from one sample, sequenced in a study of blood T cell repertoires in COVID-19. This table comes from immunoSEQ multiplex PCR, and its TCRdb copy is limited to in-frame clones, with some not included. The sample lists some 190,000 clones; over 65% were seen once. Source material: peripheral blood. The receptors come from a person aged 70 to 79 with COVID-19, enrolled during active disease. Each CDR3 is given with its conserved first and last residue. D genes are given only for firm matches. Expanded clones get a size class; other rows say once, few or many, or leave the size out.

V: TRBV7-3
size: -
J: TRBJ2-1
D: -
CDR3: CASARAGYSNEQFF
DNA: TGTGCCAGCGCGAGGGCCGGCTACTCCAATGAGCAGTTCTTC

V: TRBV5-6
size: -
J: TRBJ2-7
D: TRBD2
CDR3: CASSFRTSGRNIEQYF
DNA: TGTGCCAGCAGCTTTCGGACTAGCGGGAGGAATATTGAGCAGTACTTC

V: TRBV4-2
size: -
J: TRBJ2-2
D: -
CDR3: CASSQRTIVNTGELFF
DNA: TGTGCCAGCAGCCAGAGGACTATCGTGAACACCGGGGAGCTGTTTTTT

V: TRBV6-5
size: -
J: TRBJ1-5
D: -
CDR3: CASSGQPNQPQHF
DNA: TGTGCCAGCAGCGGACAACCCAATCAGCCCCAGCATTTT

V: TRBV2
size: once
J: TRBJ2-2
D: TRBD1
CDR3: CASSIPQGDTGELFF
DNA: TGTGCCAGTTCAATCCCCCAGGGGGACACCGGGGAGCTGTTTTTT

V: TRBV28
size: -
J: TRBJ2-1
D: -
CDR3: CASRPHAGLNEQFF
DNA: TGTGCCAGCAGGCCTCATGCGGGACTTAATGAGCAGTTCTTC

V: TRBV27
size: -
J: TRBJ2-3
D: -
CDR3: CASRGLSTDTQYF
DNA: TGTGCCAGCAGGGGACTCAGCACAGATACGCAGTATTTT

V: TRBV18
size: -
J: TRBJ1-2
D: -
CDR3: CASSPPRRSYGYTF
DNA: TGTGCCAGCTCACCACCGCGGCGGTCCTATGGCTACACCTTC

V: TRBV5-1
size: -
J: TRBJ2-7
D: TRBD2
CDR3: CASSTSGLSYEQYF
DNA: TGCGCCAGCTCGACTAGCGGATTATCCTACGAGCAGTACTTC

V: TRBV3-1/TRBV3-2
size: -
J: TRBJ2-3
D: TRBD1
CDR3: CASSRSDRDAQRQYF
DNA: TGTGCCAGCAGCCGGTCGGACAGGGATGCTCAAAGACAGTATTTT

V: TRBV6-5
size: -
J: TRBJ1-3
D: -
CDR3: CASRFSGSSGNTIYF
DNA: TGTGCCAGTCGGTTTTCGGGAAGCTCTGGAAACACCATATATTTT

V: TRBV19
size: -
J: TRBJ2-1
D: TRBD2
CDR3: CASSPRAGGPVGEQFF
DNA: TGTGCCAGTAGCCCCCGTGCGGGAGGGCCGGTTGGTGAGCAGTTCTTC

V: TRBV5-1
size: once
J: TRBJ2-7
D: TRBD2
CDR3: CASSLEHALAGDEQYF
DNA: TGCGCCAGCAGCTTGGAGCACGCTTTAGCGGGGGACGAGCAGTACTTC

V: TRBV4-3
size: -
J: TRBJ1-1
D: -
CDR3: CASSLGGRDTEAFF
DNA: TGCGCCAGCAGCCTAGGGGGTAGGGACACTGAAGCTTTCTTT

V: TRBV5-1
size: -
J: TRBJ1-1
D: -
CDR3: CASSPEAVNTEAFF
DNA: TGCGCCAGCAGCCCAGAGGCAGTGAACACTGAAGCTTTCTTT

V: TRBV3-1/TRBV3-2
size: few
J: TRBJ2-7
D: TRBD2
CDR3: CASSPHTGGWDEQYF
DNA: TGTGCCAGCAGCCCTCATACGGGGGGATGGGACGAGCAGTACTTC

V: TRBV15
size: -
J: TRBJ1-6
D: -
CDR3: CATSRGEGYLQPLHF
DNA: TGTGCCACCAGCAGAGGGGAGGGGTACCTCCAACCCCTCCACTTT

V: TRBV28
size: -
J: TRBJ1-5
D: -
CDR3: CASSLWTGRSDQPQHF
DNA: TGTGCCAGCAGTTTATGGACAGGACGATCTGATCAGCCCCAGCATTTT

V: TRBV27
size: -
J: TRBJ2-1
D: -
CDR3: CASSPGGSYNEQFF
DNA: TGTGCCAGTTCCCCCGGGGGTTCCTACAATGAGCAGTTCTTC

V: TRBV7-2
size: once
J: TRBJ2-6
D: -
CDR3: CASSSRGTGANVLTF
DNA: TGTGCCAGCAGCTCAAGGGGGACTGGGGCCAACGTCCTGACTTTC

V: TRBV5-6
size: -
J: TRBJ1-1
D: TRBD1
CDR3: CASSLSGTVNTEAFF
DNA: TGTGCCAGCAGCTTGTCTGGGACAGTAAACACTGAAGCTTTCTTT

V: TRBV19
size: -
J: TRBJ1-1
D: TRBD1
CDR3: CATNQGVTEAFF
DNA: TGTGCCACAAACCAGGGGGTCACTGAAGCTTTCTTT

V: TRBV5-1
size: -
J: TRBJ1-1
D: -
CDR3: CASTVAGMNTEAFF
DNA: TGCGCCAGCACCGTGGCCGGGATGAACACTGAAGCTTTCTTT

V: TRBV19
size: once
J: TRBJ2-3
D: -
CDR3: CASKLRAGADTQYF
DNA: TGTGCCAGTAAGTTGAGGGCGGGCGCAGATACGCAGTATTTT

V: TRBV12-5
size: -
J: TRBJ1-1
D: TRBD1
CDR3: CASAARDRGLQFRDTEAFF
DNA: TGTGCTAGTGCAGCCAGAGACAGGGGATTACAATTTCGGGACACTGAAGCTTTCTTT

V: TRBV6-5
size: -
J: TRBJ1-5
D: TRBD1
CDR3: CASSYPQGQGNQPQHF
DNA: TGTGCCAGCAGTTACCCCCAGGGACAGGGAAATCAGCCCCAGCATTTT

V: TRBV9
size: -
J: TRBJ1-4
D: TRBD1
CDR3: CASSGQATGLGQLFF
DNA: TGTGCCAGCAGCGGCCAGGCGACAGGGTTAGGACAACTGTTTTTT

V: TRBV19
size: -
J: TRBJ2-7
D: TRBD2
CDR3: CASSIGGKGSYEQYF
DNA: TGTGCCAGTAGTATCGGGGGGAAGGGCTCCTACGAGCAGTACTTC

V: TRBV24-1
size: -
J: TRBJ2-7
D: -
CDR3: CATSDDITGEQYF
DNA: TGTGCCACCAGTGACGATATTACGGGTGAGCAGTACTTC

V: TRBV11-1
size: -
J: TRBJ1-1
D: TRBD1
CDR3: CASSTGTGAANTEAFF
DNA: TGTGCCAGCAGCACCGGGACAGGGGCCGCAAACACTGAAGCTTTCTTT

V: TRBV6-5
size: -
J: TRBJ2-7
D: TRBD1
CDR3: CASSPLTGSLYEQYF
DNA: TGTGCCAGCAGCCCCTTGACAGGGTCCCTCTACGAGCAGTACTTC

V: TRBV7-9
size: -
J: TRBJ2-5
D: TRBD2
CDR3: CASSESGLVETQYF
DNA: TGTGCCAGCTCCGAATCGGGACTAGTCGAGACCCAGTACTTC

V: TRBV20-1
size: -
J: TRBJ2-3
D: -
CDR3: CSASPLSGKGDTQYF
DNA: TGCAGTGCTAGTCCCCTTTCGGGAAAAGGAGATACGCAGTATTTT

V: TRBV11-3
size: -
J: TRBJ2-3
D: -
CDR3: CASSHGWGTQYF
DNA: TGTGCCAGCAGCCACGGGTGGGGCACGCAGTATTTT

V: TRBV10-3
size: once
J: TRBJ2-3
D: TRBD1
CDR3: CAIRDSRTDTQYF
DNA: TGTGCCATCCGGGACAGCCGCACAGATACGCAGTATTTT